These 21 T cell receptor beta chains were all obtained from the same sample, sequenced in a study of T cells in Graves' hyperthyroidism and ophthalmopathy. Amplified regions were TCR beta CDR3 sequences from RNA transcripts. A first-round RT-PCR of the TCR CDR3 used the HTBI primer set. TCRdb called the multiplex PCR reads again in MiXCR, with one record for every CDR3 protein. This repertoire shows 96,000 or so distinct CDR3 sequences, around 52% found once; its top ten account for around 27%. Input material: blood. The receptor source for this set is a woman aged 35 to 49 with Graves' hyperthyroidism.

The V gene is TRBV7-8, the J gene TRBJ2-2, with D perhaps matching TRBD1 (7 bases). Per the germline V gene, CDR1 is SGHVS and CDR2 is FQNEAQ. V lost 1 base and J lost 6, with 15 bases in between. CDR3 length equals 16 residues. The CDR3 bases are TGTGCCAGCAGCTTAGACGGGAGAGGGGGCTCCGGGGAGCTGTTTTTT. It encodes CASSLDGRGGSGELFF. The whole variable domain, filled in from reference TRBV7-8 and TRBJ2-2, reads GAGVSQSPRYKVAKRGQDVALRCDPISGHVSLFWYQQALGQGPEFLTYFQNEAQLDKSGLPSDRFFAERPEGSVSTLKIQRTQQEDSAVYLCASSLDGRGGSGELFFGEGSRLTVL.

The genes are TRBV6-5 and TRBJ1-2, with 10 bases aligning to TRBD1. The CDR3 runs to 16 residues. The V segment lost 0 bases and the J segment 7 bases; nucleotides outside the gene matches: 8. CDR1 MNHEY and CDR2 SVGAGI come from the germline V gene. CDR3 residues: CASSYSTGTGAGGYTF. The CDR3 bases are TGTGCCAGCAGTTACTCGACCGGGACAGGGGCGGGTGGCTACACCTTC.

This sequence joins TRBV29-1 and TRBJ2-7; 9 positions match TRBD1. CDR1 and CDR2 from the germline V gene are SQVTM and ANQGSEA. The V segment lost 0 bases and the J segment 2 bases; nucleotides outside the gene matches: 11. The CDR3 sequence is 17 residues long. The CDR3 spells CSVEDTGTGPSTYEQYF. CDR3 bases: TGCAGCGTTGAAGACACCGGGACAGGGCCATCGACCTACGAGCAGTACTTC.

The rearrangement joins TRBV7-8 to TRBJ1-1, with 8 nucleotides matching TRBD1. This CDR3 region has 14 residues. Germline CDR1 is SGHVS and CDR2 is FQNEAQ. V shed 6 bases, J shed 2 bases, and the junction held 5 bases outside the gene matches. In DNA, the CDR3 is TGTGCCAGCAGTCTACAGGGGGGAAACACTGAAGCTTTCTTT. Protein sequence: CASSLQGGNTEAFF.

This clonotype was recorded many times. The CDR3 DNA reads as TGTGCCAGCAGCCCCCTTTCCTCTCGGGCGGCGCTCGAGCAGTACTTC. Protein product: CASSPLSSRAALEQYF. The chain uses TRBV7-9 and TRBJ2-7; D gene unclear. Trimming stripped 5 bases from V and 6 bases from J, with 23 bases between. Germline CDR1 reads SEHNR; CDR2 reads FQNEAQ (reference sequence). The CDR3 totals 16 residues.

The gene calls are TRBV7-9 and TRBJ2-2, with unresolved D. CDR1 is SEHNR, CDR2 FQNEAQ, per germline (reference sequence). The CDR3 has 14 residues. V lost 6 bases and J 4 bases, leaving 12 bases between the germline ends. CDR3 DNA sequence: TGTGCCAGCAGTGCAGCGACGGCCACCGGGGAGCTGTTTTTT. As protein: CASSAATATGELFF.

The chain employs TRBV20-1 and TRBJ1-2; 9 nucleotides align to TRBD1. Per germline, CDR1 DFQATT and CDR2 SNEGSKA (reference sequence). CDR3 length equals 13 residues. With 1 base clipped from V and 8 bases from J, the junction kept 5 bases outside the gene matches. The DNA of the CDR3 is TGCAGTGCTAGAGGGGGACAGGGCAGGGGCTACACCTTC. It specifies CSARGGQGRGYTF.

This clonotype was counted at least ten times. J is TRBJ1-3 and V is TRBV2, with TRBD1 as a possible D gene (5 bases). V lost 6 bases, J lost 0 bases, and 9 bases lay in between. CDR3 length: 14 amino acids. Germline V gene lookup returns CDR1 SNHLY and CDR2 FYNNEI. CDR3 nucleotide sequence: TGTGCCAGCAGGCCAACAGGCTCTGGAAACACCATATATTTT. Its protein is CASRPTGSGNTIYF.

The rearrangement joins TRBV7-2 to TRBJ2-6, with TRBD2 matching 9 bases. The CDR3 has 17 amino acids. Trimming removed 5 bases from V and 3 bases from J; junction bases left unmatched: 8. Germline V gene sequence: CDR1 SGHTA, CDR2 FQGNSA. The CDR3 spells CASSASGIDLGANVLTF. The DNA for the CDR3 is TGTGCCAGCAGCGCTAGCGGGATAGACCTTGGGGCCAACGTCCTGACTTTC.

This clonotype was picked up one time. V gene TRBV2 combines with J gene TRBJ1-5; possibly TRBD1 for D (6 bases). This CDR3 is 14 amino acids long. Germline lookup yields CDR1 SNHLY and CDR2 FYNNEI. V dropped 5 bases and J dropped 7 bases, with 15 bases sitting between them. This chain's CDR3 is CASSKLWGGQPQHF. The CDR3 DNA sequence: TGTGCCAGCAGTAAGCTCTGGGGGGGCCAGCCCCAGCATTTT. Based on the CDR3 plus reference TRBV2 and TRBJ1-5, the full variable domain is EPEVTQTPSHQVTQMGQEVILRCVPISNHLYFYWYRQILGQKVEFLVSFYNNEISEKSEIFDDQFSVERPDGSNFTLKIRSTKLEDSAMYFCASSKLWGGQPQHFGDGTRLSIL.

This clonotype was counted ten times or more. The J gene is TRBJ2-3, the V gene TRBV5-1, with 8 nucleotides matching TRBD1. CDR1 SGHRS and CDR2 YFSETQ come from the germline V gene. The length of the CDR3 is 14 residues. V lost 3 bases to trimming and J lost 6 bases; unmatched junction nucleotides: 6. CDR3 amino acids: CASSSPGGADTQYF. The CDR3 DNA reads as TGCGCCAGCAGCTCACCAGGGGGCGCGGATACGCAGTATTTT.

The chain couples TRBV30 to TRBJ1-2; D gene unclear. Germline V gene lookup returns CDR1 GTSNPN and CDR2 SVGIG (reference sequence). This CDR3 comprises 12 residues. V was clipped by 0 bases and J by 8 bases, with 10 bases between them. CDR3 sequence reads: CAWSVSRHGYTF. DNA for the CDR3: TGTGCCTGGAGTGTATCCAGGCACGGCTACACCTTC. Complete variable domain (other parts from reference TRBV30 and TRBJ1-2): SQTIHQWPATLVQPVGSPLSLECTVEGTSNPNLYWYRQAAGRGLQLLFYSVGIGQISSEVPQNLSASRPQDRQFILSSKKLLLSDSGFYLCAWSVSRHGYTFGSGTRLTVV.

This clonotype has a count of ten or more. The chain combines TRBV9 with TRBJ1-2, with unresolved D. CDR3 length: 14 amino acids. Looked up from germline, CDR1 is SGDLS and CDR2 is YYNGEE. Deletions cut 0 bases from V and 2 bases from J, with 8 bases between. The CDR3 nucleotides are TGTGCCAGCAGCGTAGATAGGGTAAACTATGGCTACACCTTC. Its protein product is CASSVDRVNYGYTF. The full variable domain, its missing parts supplied by reference TRBV9 and TRBJ1-2, is DSGVTQTPKHLITATGQRVTLRCSPRSGDLSVYWYQQSLDQGLQFLIQYYNGEERAKGNILERFSAQQFPDLHSELNLSSLELGDSALYFCASSVDRVNYGYTFGSGTRLTVV.

The chain combines TRBV29-1 with TRBJ1-2; 8 nucleotides match TRBD1. CDR1 and CDR2 from the germline V gene are SQVTM and ANQGSEA. The CDR3 sequence is 13 residues long. J gave up 2 bases and V 2 bases, and 1 base lay outside the gene matches. The CDR3 loop is CSVERQGNYGYTF. In DNA, the CDR3 is TGCAGCGTTGAACGACAGGGGAACTATGGCTACACCTTC.

The chain combines TRBV7-8 with TRBJ1-2; D ambiguous. The V gene's germline CDR1 is SGHVS and CDR2 FQNEAQ. Trimming removed 4 bases at V and 0 bases at J, with 0 bases between. This CDR3 spans 11 amino acids. The CDR3 reads CASSSNYGYTF. CDR3 bases: TGTGCCAGCAGCTCTAACTATGGCTACACCTTC.

The chain carries TRBV5-6 and TRBJ2-5; no clear D. The V gene lost 4 bases and the J gene lost 4 bases, with 11 bases spanning the gap. Germline V gene sequence: CDR1 SGHDT, CDR2 YYEEEE. The CDR3 has 13 residues. The CDR3 DNA follows: TGTGCCAGCAGCAGCCCACTGGGAGAGACCCAGTACTTC. This gives the protein CASSSPLGETQYF.

This clonotype has only a few counts. The junction differs from germline at one of its ends, possibly a read error. V usage is TRBV29-1 and J usage is TRBJ2-5, with 7 bases fitting TRBD1. Looked up from germline, CDR1 is SQVTM and CDR2 is ANQGSEA. The CDR3 contains 8 residues. CDR3 nucleotides: TGCAGCGTTGCTAGACAGGGCTTC. It yields the protein CSVARQGF. Supplemented by reference TRBV29-1 and TRBJ2-5, the full variable domain reads SAVISQKPSRDICQRGTSLTIQCQVDSQVTMMFWYRQQPGQSLTLIATANQGSEATYESGFVIDKFPISRPNLTFSTLTVSNMSPEDSSIYLCSVARQGFGPGTRLLVL.

This clonotype was detected ten times or more. V usage is TRBV5-6 and J usage is TRBJ2-7; 8 bases match TRBD2. The CDR3 runs 16 residues. Germline assignment: CDR1 SGHDT and CDR2 YYEEEE. Trimming took 0 bases from V and 7 from J; bases not matched to a gene: 12. The CDR3 reads CASSLDGPAGVGEQYF. In DNA, the CDR3 is TGTGCCAGCAGCTTGGACGGCCCAGCGGGAGTGGGTGAGCAGTACTTC.

CDR3 protein: CASSPAGTASNYGYTF. The CDR3 region has the DNA TGTGCCAGCAGCCCAGCCGGGACAGCCTCTAACTATGGCTACACCTTC. V is TRBV7-9 and J is TRBJ1-2; 7 bases agree with TRBD1. This CDR3 has 16 residues. CDR1 is SEHNR, CDR2 FQNEAQ, per germline (reference sequence). The junction had 9 bases not matched to a gene; V was cut back by 5 bases and J by 0 bases.

This clonotype was detected ten times or more. The chain combines TRBV9 with TRBJ2-7, with a tentative D call TRBD1 (5 bases). In germline, CDR1 is SGDLS, CDR2 YYNGEE. The CDR3 length is 16 residues. V lost 0 bases and J 1 base, leaving 14 bases between the germline ends. CDR3 region: CASSVGPGLRSYEQYF. The CDR3 region has the DNA TGTGCCAGCAGCGTAGGTCCAGGGCTGAGGTCCTACGAGCAGTACTTC.

This clonotype was counted ten times or more. The chain combines TRBV4-1 with TRBJ2-7; 8 nucleotides agree with TRBD2. V gave up 0 bases and J gave up 2 bases; unmatched junction bases: 3. The CDR3 is made up of 15 amino acids. Germline lookup yields CDR1 MGHRA and CDR2 YSYEKL. CDR3 in amino acids: CASSQDERETYEQYF. CDR3 coding DNA: TGCGCCAGCAGCCAAGATGAGCGGGAGACCTACGAGCAGTACTTC.